This TCR beta chain was obtained from a study of blood T cell repertoires in COVID-19. About the research overall: Specimens from acute and convalescent COVID-19 originated in the United States, Italy and Spain. The cDNA or gDNA used as material had been derived from T cells, B-cell-depleted T cells, or PBMCs.

V lost 3 bases and J lost 7, with 14 bases in between. From germline, CDR1 is SGDLS and CDR2 YYNGEE. The CDR3 runs 14 residues. As handled by the study authors: Amplifying reference gene primers gave estimates of nucleated cell counts. The method was immunoSEQ multiplex PCR; TCRdb's version includes in-frame clones alone and lacks a portion of them. The V and J calls and clone size come from that table; D and trimming were worked out from the DNA. Among some 180,000 clones listed, around 89% were seen once. The chain uses TRBV9 and TRBJ2-1, with a tentative D call TRBD2 (6 bases). Source material: peripheral blood. The receptor comes from a man aged 40-49 years with active or convalescent COVID-19. This CDR3 reads CASSEGLMPNEQFF. The CDR3 coding sequence is TGTGCCAGCAGCGAGGGACTTATGCCTAATGAGCAGTTCTTC.